The 20 T cell receptor beta chains below all came from one sample that was sequenced in a study of CD8+ T cells in alopecia areata. Regarding treatment: oral pan-JAK inhibitor, 5-10 mg twice daily. Sequencing relied on a cDNA template that was reverse transcribed from extracted RNA. The method was immunoSEQ multiplex PCR; TCRdb's version includes in-frame clones alone and lacks a portion of them. The sample gives 200,000 to 250,000 clones, more than 55% of which show up once; approximately 1.2% is in the top ten. Source: CD4+ T cells sorted from blood, taken around week 46, from a patient treated with tofacitinib. Every receptor here comes from a human donor with alopecia areata.

This chain joins TRBV7-2 and TRBJ2-6; D call uncertain. This CDR3 comprises 15 residues. Trimming took off 6 bases at V and 0 bases at J, with 9 bases between the two ends. Germline V gives CDR1 SGHTA, CDR2 FQGNSA. The CDR3 DNA reads TGTGCCAGCAGGAGCCGAAACTCTGGGGCCAACGTCCTGACTTTC. Protein sequence: CASRSRNSGANVLTF. The full variable domain, completed using reference TRBV7-2 and TRBJ2-6, is GAGVSQSPSNKVTEKGKDVELRCDPISGHTALYWYRQSLGQGLEFLIYFQGNSAPDKSGLPSDRFSAERTGGSVSTLTIQRTQQEDSAVYLCASRSRNSGANVLTFGAGSRLTVL.

This clone was found a few times. The V gene is TRBV29-1, the J gene TRBJ2-1; the match to TRBD2 covers 9 bases. The V segment lost 6 bases and the J segment 9 bases; nucleotides outside the gene matches: 12. CDR1 SQVTM and CDR2 ANQGSEA come from the germline V gene. The CDR3 has 14 residues. The CDR3 loop is CSVRNSGLASEQFF. In DNA, the CDR3 is TGCAGCGTCCGAAATTCGGGACTAGCCTCTGAGCAGTTCTTC.

This chain uses TRBV25-1 with TRBJ2-7; D unresolved. In germline, CDR1 is MGHDK, CDR2 SYGVNS. CDR3 length equals 11 residues. Trimming cost V 3 bases and J 2 bases, with 2 bases left between them. The CDR3 nucleotides read TGTGCCAGCAGTGACCCCTACGAGCAGTACTTC. Residues: CASSDPYEQYF.

The chain recombines TRBV7-2 with TRBJ1-2; D is ambiguous. This CDR3 contains 14 residues. V was clipped by 4 bases and J by 5 bases, with 14 bases between them. Germline CDR1 and CDR2: SGHTA and FQGNSA. Here the CDR3 reads CASSSSSLEYGYTF. CDR3 nucleotides: TGTGCCAGCAGCTCTAGTAGCCTCGAGTATGGCTACACCTTC.

This chain uses TRBV13 with TRBJ1-1; tentative D call: TRBD1 (6 bases). The germline V and J ends were trimmed by 5 bases and 10 bases, with 14 bases remaining between them. Germline values: CDR1 PRHDT, CDR2 FYEKMQ (reference sequence). The CDR3 is made up of 12 amino acids. CDR3 sequence: CASSPPGEVAFF. In DNA form, the CDR3 reads TGTGCCAGCAGCCCTCCAGGGGAGGTAGCTTTCTTT.

The gene calls are TRBV27 and TRBJ2-2; weak D call: TRBD1 (5 bases). Trimming left V 3 bases short and J 3 bases short, with 14 bases between. Germline CDR1 reads MNHEY; CDR2 reads SMNVEV (reference sequence). The CDR3 covers 16 residues. This CDR3 reads CASSLGQGVYTGELFF. CDR3 bases: TGTGCCAGCAGTTTGGGGCAGGGTGTTTACACCGGGGAGCTGTTTTTT.

The chain links TRBV21-1 to TRBJ1-1. TRBV21-1 is given as a pseudogene. This CDR3 spans 18 amino acids. The CDR3 spells CASSPPNNKAEMNTEAFF. CDR3 in DNA: TGTGCCAGCAGCCCTCCAAACAATAAGGCCGAGATGAACACTGAAGCTTTCTTT.

This sequence joins TRBV6-1 and TRBJ2-5; the D is unclear. The length of the CDR3 is 15 residues. V was trimmed by 0 bases and J by 0 bases, leaving 8 bases between them. Germline values: CDR1 MNHNS, CDR2 SASEGT. The CDR3 nucleotides read TGTGCCAGCAGTGAAGCGCGTTGGTACCAAGAGACCCAGTACTTC. Its translation: CASSEARWYQETQYF.

There are a few counts of this clone. The CDR3, as DNA: TGCAGCGTTGGGGGGAATTACAATCAGCCCCAGCATTTT. Its translation is CSVGGNYNQPQHF. The chain recombines TRBV29-1 with TRBJ1-5; the D gene is possibly TRBD1 (5 bases). CDR1 SQVTM and CDR2 ANQGSEA come from the germline V gene. CDR3 length: 13 amino acids. The V end was cut by 4 bases, the J end by 3 bases, with 10 bases between.

J is TRBJ2-3 and V is TRBV6-5; D might be TRBD1 or TRBD2, each matching 6 bases. The CDR3 is 15 amino acids. V lost 7 bases and J 4 bases, leaving 18 bases between the germline ends. CDR1 is MNHEY and CDR2 is SVGAGI in the germline V gene. CDR3 sequence (DNA): TGTGCCAGCAAGTCTGGGGGGCTGAGGTCAGATACGCAGTATTTT. Translating gives CASKSGGLRSDTQYF.

The V and J genes are TRBV29-1 and TRBJ2-5; 8 bases line up with TRBD1. The J call may not be correct, given that the DNA end is closer to TRBJ2-7. Germline V lookup: CDR1 SQVTM, CDR2 ANQGSEA. The CDR3 contains 12 residues. The CDR3 nucleotides read TGCAGCGTTGGCAGGGGGCTTTCCGAGCAGTACTTC. Amino acid sequence: CSVGRGLSEQYF.

J is TRBJ2-1 and V is TRBV2; TRBD1 agrees at 7 bases. The V gene's germline CDR1 is SNHLY and CDR2 FYNNEI. Trimming cost V 3 bases and J 3 bases; bases outside gene matches: 2. CDR3 length: 14 amino acids. This CDR3 is CASSDGTDYNEQFF. For the CDR3, the DNA is TGTGCCAGCAGTGATGGGACAGACTACAATGAGCAGTTCTTC.

V gene TRBV7-2 combines with J gene TRBJ2-7; D is ambiguous. The germline CDR1 and CDR2 sequences are SGHTA and FQGNSA. The CDR3 has 13 amino acids. V was trimmed by 5 bases and J by 3 bases, leaving 11 bases between them. CDR3 loop: CASSQSPLYEQYF. CDR3 coding DNA: TGTGCCAGCAGCCAGTCCCCCCTCTACGAGCAGTACTTC.

V usage is TRBV7-2 and J usage is TRBJ2-3; the D gene is possibly TRBD2 (6 bases). The germline V gene encodes CDR1 SGHTA and CDR2 FQGNSA. The CDR3 is 14 amino acids. V was shortened by 1 base and J by 4 bases, with 9 bases between the two germline ends. The CDR3 reads CASSLGLVPDTQYF. CDR3 coding DNA: TGTGCCAGCAGCTTAGGACTAGTCCCAGATACGCAGTATTTT. The full variable domain, in which reference TRBV7-2 and TRBJ2-3 provide the parts outside the CDR3, is GAGVSQSPSNKVTEKGKDVELRCDPISGHTALYWYRQSLGQGLEFLIYFQGNSAPDKSGLPSDRFSAERTGGSVSTLTIQRTQQEDSAVYLCASSLGLVPDTQYFGPGTRLTVL.

This chain uses TRBV10-3 with TRBJ1-1, with 7 bases lining up with TRBD1. Germline CDR1 ENHRY, CDR2 SYGVKD. The CDR3 runs 12 residues. J gave up 10 bases and V 3 bases, and 5 bases lay outside the gene matches. This CDR3 is CAISDPGQRAFF. As DNA, the CDR3 is TGTGCCATCAGTGATCCGGGACAGAGAGCTTTCTTT.

The rearrangement uses TRBV9 and TRBJ1-6, with D possibly matching TRBD1 (5 bases). Germline V CDR1 and CDR2: SGDLS, YYNGEE. Deletions cut 4 bases from V and 10 bases from J, with 12 bases between. This CDR3 contains 13 residues. CDR3 sequence: CASSSMRDSPLHF. The CDR3 bases are TGTGCCAGCAGCTCGATGAGGGACTCACCCCTCCACTTT.

This clone was observed a few times. The rearrangement links TRBV29-1 to TRBJ1-5; D gene uncertain. The germline V and J ends were trimmed by 4 bases and 3 bases, with 13 bases remaining between them. CDR3 length equals 14 residues. CDR1 is SQVTM, CDR2 ANQGSEA, per germline. The CDR3 bases are TGCAGCGTTGTGACTGGGGAATTCAATCAGCCCCAGCATTTT. It specifies CSVVTGEFNQPQHF.

Concerning this clone: The sample carries other DNA sequences with the same CDR3. The chain links TRBV7-2 to TRBJ1-1; D unresolved. Germline lookup yields CDR1 SGHTA and CDR2 FQGNSA. The ends were cut back, 1 base at V and 0 bases at J, with 9 bases in the middle. This CDR3 is 15 amino acids long. The CDR3 protein is CASSLGQNMNTEAFF. In DNA form, the CDR3 reads TGTGCCAGCAGCTTAGGCCAGAACATGAACACTGAAGCTTTCTTT. Looking up the rest from reference TRBV7-2 and TRBJ1-1 gives the full variable domain: GAGVSQSPSNKVTEKGKDVELRCDPISGHTALYWYRQSLGQGLEFLIYFQGNSAPDKSGLPSDRFSAERTGGSVSTLTIQRTQQEDSAVYLCASSLGQNMNTEAFFGQGTRLTVV.

The genes are TRBV4-3 and TRBJ2-2, with 7 nucleotides matching TRBD1. With 0 bases clipped from V and 4 bases from J, the junction kept 5 bases outside the gene matches. The V gene's germline CDR1 is LGHNA and CDR2 YSLEER. The CDR3 length is 16 residues. Written as DNA, the CDR3 is TGCGCCAGCAGCCAAGATATGGCAGGGGGCACCGGGGAGCTGTTTTTT. Translated: CASSQDMAGGTGELFF.

This clone was counted between two and nine times. The gene calls are TRBV4-3 and TRBJ2-3, with D uncertain. This CDR3 comprises 15 residues. Between the trimmed V and J ends, which lost 0 bases and 2 bases, there was a span of 9 bases. The germline V gene encodes CDR1 LGHNA and CDR2 YSLEER. In DNA, the CDR3 is TGCGCCAGCAGCCAAGACGAGGTGAACACAGATACGCAGTATTTT. This sequence encodes CASSQDEVNTDTQYF.